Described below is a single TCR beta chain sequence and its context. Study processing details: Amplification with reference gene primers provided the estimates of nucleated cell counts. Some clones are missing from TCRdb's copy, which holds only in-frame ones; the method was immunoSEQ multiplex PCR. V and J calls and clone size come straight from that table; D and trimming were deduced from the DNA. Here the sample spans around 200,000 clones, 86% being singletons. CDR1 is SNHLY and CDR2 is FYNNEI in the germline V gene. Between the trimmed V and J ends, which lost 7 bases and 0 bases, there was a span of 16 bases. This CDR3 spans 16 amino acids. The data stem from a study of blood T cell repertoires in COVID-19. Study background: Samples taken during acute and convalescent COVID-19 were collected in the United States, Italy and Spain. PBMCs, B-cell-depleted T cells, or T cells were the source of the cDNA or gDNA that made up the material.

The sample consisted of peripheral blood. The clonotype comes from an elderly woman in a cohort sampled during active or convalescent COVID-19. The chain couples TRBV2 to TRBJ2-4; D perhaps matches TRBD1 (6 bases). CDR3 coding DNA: TGTGCCAGCATGGGGACATTGGAACTAGCCAAAAACATTCAGTACTTC. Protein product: CASMGTLELAKNIQYF. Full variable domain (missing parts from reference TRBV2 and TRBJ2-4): EPEVTQTPSHQVTQMGQEVILRCVPISNHLYFYWYRQILGQKVEFLVSFYNNEISEKSEIFDDQFSVERPDGSNFTLKIRSTKLEDSAMYFCASMGTLELAKNIQYFGAGTRLSVL.